This passage covers 30 T cell receptor beta chains from one sample sequenced in a study of blood T cell repertoires in COVID-19. Libraries were prepared by immunoSEQ multiplex PCR; TCRdb keeps only in-frame clonotypes and omits some of them. The sample lists 130,000 or so clones, about four fifths occurring once. The material sequenced was peripheral blood. The receptors were gathered from a young man with COVID-19, enrolled during active disease.

This clone has ten or more counts. The chain carries TRBV28 and TRBJ1-5, with 10 bases fitting TRBD1. The germline V gene encodes CDR1 MDHEN and CDR2 SYDVKM. V gave up 4 bases and J gave up 1 base; unmatched junction bases: 1. The CDR3 is 15 amino acids. CDR3 nucleotide sequence: TGTGCCAGCAGTTGGGGACAGGGGAGCAATCAGCCCCAGCATTTT. Its protein is CASSWGQGSNQPQHF.

The rearrangement uses TRBV3-1 (or the pseudogene TRBV3-2) and TRBJ2-3, with D perhaps TRBD2 (6 bases). CDR1 LGHDT and CDR2 YNNKEL come from the germline V gene (reference sequence). This CDR3 is built from 16 residues. Trimming left V 1 base short and J 0 bases short, with 11 bases between. The CDR3 DNA is TGTGCCAGCAGCCAAGGGAGGGAAACTAGCACAGATACGCAGTATTTT. Its translation is CASSQGRETSTDTQYF.

The V and J genes are TRBV30 and TRBJ1-2; 9 bases align to TRBD1. V gave up 2 bases and J gave up 8 bases; unmatched junction bases: 18. Per the germline V gene, CDR1 is GTSNPN and CDR2 is SVGIG (reference sequence). The CDR3 contains 17 residues. The CDR3 spells CAWSRGTGSFAGEGYTF. The CDR3 region has the DNA TGTGCCTGGAGTCGGGGGACAGGGTCCTTTGCCGGTGAAGGCTACACCTTC. Filled out from reference TRBV30 and TRBJ1-2, the complete variable domain reads SQTIHQWPATLVQPVGSPLSLECTVEGTSNPNLYWYRQAAGRGLQLLFYSVGIGQISSEVPQNLSASRPQDRQFILSSKKLLLSDSGFYLCAWSRGTGSFAGEGYTFGSGTRLTVV.

This chain links TRBV24-1 with TRBJ2-1; TRBD2 might be the D (6 bases). The V gene lost 4 bases and the J gene lost 9 bases, with 21 bases spanning the gap. Germline V lookup: CDR1 KGHDR, CDR2 SFDVKD. This CDR3 has 16 amino acids. In DNA form, the CDR3 reads TGTGCCACCAGTGACCAAGACAGCCACACTAGCTTTGAGCAGTTCTTC. Translated, it gives CATSDQDSHTSFEQFF.

The V call is TRBV28, the J call TRBJ1-2, with a possible D match to TRBD1 (5 bases). From germline, CDR1 is MDHEN and CDR2 SYDVKM. The CDR3 has 12 amino acids. Trimming stripped 6 bases from V and 8 bases from J, with 13 bases between. This CDR3 reads CASSQGGFGYTF. For the CDR3, the DNA is TGTGCCAGCAGCCAGGGTGGTTTCGGCTACACCTTC.

The CDR3 nucleotides read TGTGCCTGGAGTGTACTTTTTGCGAACACCGGGGAGCTGTTTTTT. Translating it yields CAWSVLFANTGELFF. The chain couples TRBV30 to TRBJ2-2; D unclear. Germline lookup yields CDR1 GTSNPN and CDR2 SVGIG (reference sequence). V lost 0 bases to trimming and J lost 0 bases, with 8 bases between them. The CDR3 is made up of 15 amino acids.

The V call is TRBV12-5, the J call TRBJ2-1; 9 nucleotides align to TRBD2. This CDR3 is 18 amino acids long. The trim removed 5 bases at V and 0 bases at J, leaving 11 bases unmatched. CDR1 and CDR2 (germline): LGHNT, FRNRAP. Here the CDR3 reads CASGLRVAGDSSYNEQFF. Here the CDR3 DNA reads TGTGCTAGTGGTCTCCGAGTAGCGGGGGATAGCTCCTACAATGAGCAGTTCTTC.

This rearrangement joins TRBV24-1 to TRBJ1-2; D uncertain. The CDR3 contains 12 residues. V lost 7 bases, J lost 8 bases, and 13 bases lay in between. Germline loops: CDR1 KGHDR, CDR2 SFDVKD. The CDR3 loop is CATSLGGDGYTF. The DNA of the CDR3 is TGTGCCACCAGCCTAGGAGGTGACGGCTACACCTTC.

The V and J genes are TRBV4-1 and TRBJ2-4; a weak D match, TRBD1 (6 bases). The CDR3 spans 14 residues. V was clipped by 1 base and J by 5 bases, with 9 bases between them. Looked up from germline, CDR1 is MGHRA and CDR2 is YSYEKL. CDR3 DNA sequence: TGCGCCAGCAGCCAAGCAGGGGCTCAAAACATTCAGTACTTC. Amino acid sequence: CASSQAGAQNIQYF.

This chain links TRBV28 with TRBJ2-7, with D perhaps matching TRBD1 (6 bases). The CDR3 totals 17 residues. Deletions cut 5 bases from V and 3 bases from J, with 23 bases between. CDR1 MDHEN and CDR2 SYDVKM come from the germline V gene. CDR3 region: CASSPYRAASVRYEQYF. CDR3 coding DNA: TGTGCCAGCAGTCCTTACAGGGCAGCGAGCGTACGCTACGAGCAGTACTTC.

V gene TRBV11-2 combines with J gene TRBJ1-3; D is uncertain. The CDR3 runs 15 residues. Trimming pared 1 base from V and 3 bases from J, leaving 10 bases between. Germline CDR1 reads SGHAT; CDR2 reads FQNNGV. The CDR3 region is CASSLGPSGGNTIYF. The CDR3 nucleotides read TGTGCCAGCAGCTTAGGACCAAGCGGTGGAAACACCATATATTTT. Variable domain in full (rest from reference TRBV11-2 and TRBJ1-3): EAGVAQSPRYKIIEKRQSVAFWCNPISGHATLYWYQQILGQGPKLLIQFQNNGVVDDSQLPKDRFSAERLKGVDSTLKIQPAKLEDSAVYLCASSLGPSGGNTIYFGEGSWLTVV.

The chain carries TRBV18 and TRBJ1-4; 9 bases fit TRBD1. Losses at the gene ends were 1 base for V and 8 bases for J; bases not matched to a gene: 5. Germline CDR1 is KGHSH and CDR2 is LQKENI. The CDR3 is 15 amino acids. CDR3 DNA sequence: TGTGCCAGCTCACCACAGGGACAGGGCACCGAAAAACTGTTTTTT. Protein sequence: CASSPQGQGTEKLFF.

V gene TRBV5-5 combines with J gene TRBJ1-1; D perhaps matches TRBD1 (5 bases). Germline V lookup: CDR1 SGHKS, CDR2 YYEKEE (reference sequence). CDR3 length: 13 amino acids. V dropped 7 bases and J dropped 0 bases, with 10 bases sitting between them. The chain's CDR3 is CASHPGVNTEAFF. The CDR3 DNA reads TGTGCCAGCCACCCGGGGGTGAACACTGAAGCTTTCTTT.

This chain links TRBV7-2 with TRBJ1-4; 9 positions match TRBD1. The CDR3 is 15 amino acids. In germline, CDR1 is SGHTA, CDR2 FQGNSA. The ends lost 5 bases at V and 9 bases at J; junction bases unmatched: 10. DNA for the CDR3: TGTGCCAGCAGCGGACCGGGACAGGGATACAAAAAACTGTTTTTT. It is translated as CASSGPGQGYKKLFF.

This chain joins TRBV5-1 and TRBJ2-7; 9 positions match TRBD2. J gave up 2 bases and V 4 bases, and 7 bases lay outside the gene matches. The CDR3 is 15 residues long. CDR1 is SGHRS, CDR2 YFSETQ, per germline. For the CDR3, the DNA is TGCGCCAGCAGCATCGATAGCGGGAGCGCCTACGAGCAGTACTTC. This gives the protein CASSIDSGSAYEQYF.

The genes are TRBV3-1 (or the pseudogene TRBV3-2) and TRBJ2-7; D is possibly TRBD1 (6 bases). CDR3 length equals 14 residues. Between the trimmed V and J ends, which lost 2 bases and 5 bases, there was a span of 13 bases. Looked up from germline, CDR1 is LGHDT and CDR2 is YNNKEL (reference sequence). CDR3 sequence reads: CASSQPQGGNEQYF. CDR3 nucleotide sequence: TGTGCCAGCAGCCAACCACAGGGTGGCAACGAGCAGTACTTC.

This rearrangement joins TRBV4-2 to TRBJ2-1, with 9 bases aligning to TRBD2. V was pared by 0 bases and J by 7 bases, with 4 bases of the junction left unmatched. The CDR3 spans 15 residues. Germline V gene lookup returns CDR1 LGHNA and CDR2 YNFKEQ. The CDR3 spells CASSQDSGSWNEQFF. CDR3 DNA: TGTGCCAGCAGCCAAGATAGCGGGAGCTGGAATGAGCAGTTCTTC.

The chain combines TRBV5-1 with TRBJ2-6; D might be TRBD1 (6 bases). The CDR3 is made up of 17 amino acids. Germline assignment: CDR1 SGHRS and CDR2 YFSETQ. Between the trimmed V and J ends, which lost 5 bases and 4 bases, there was a span of 19 bases. CDR3 amino acids: CASRTGDPVLGANVLTF. CDR3 coding DNA: TGCGCCAGCAGGACAGGAGACCCAGTTTTGGGGGCCAACGTCCTGACTTTC. Filled out from reference TRBV5-1 and TRBJ2-6, the complete variable domain reads KAGVTQTPRYLIKTRGQQVTLSCSPISGHRSVSWYQQTPGQGLQFLFEYFSETQRNKGNFPGRFSGRQFSNSRSEMNVSTLELGDSALYLCASRTGDPVLGANVLTFGAGSRLTVL.

The CDR3 sequence is CASSPGQFNQPQHF. As DNA, the CDR3 is TGTGCCAGCAGTCCGGGACAGTTCAATCAGCCCCAGCATTTT. The chain has TRBV28 and TRBJ1-5; 7 nucleotides match TRBD1. V was clipped by 5 bases and J by 3 bases; unmatched bases: 4. This CDR3 is 14 amino acids long. Germline lookup yields CDR1 MDHEN and CDR2 SYDVKM.

The CDR3 here is CASSELAEEGDTQYF. The CDR3 nucleotides are TGCGCCAGCAGTGAACTAGCGGAAGAAGGGGATACGCAGTATTTT. The chain uses TRBV10-1 and TRBJ2-3; 8 bases agree with TRBD2. CDR1 is WNHNN, CDR2 SYGVQD, per germline (reference sequence). The CDR3 length is 15 residues. Unmatched junction bases numbered 8, after V lost 3 bases and J lost 6 bases.

The chain is built from TRBV6-5 and TRBJ2-7, with 10 positions matching TRBD2. Germline CDR1 is MNHEY and CDR2 is SVGAGI. The length of the CDR3 is 15 residues. V was clipped by 6 bases and J by 4 bases; unmatched bases: 9. As DNA, the CDR3 is TGTGCCAGCAGCCCCCCGCCTAGCGGGAGTTACGAGCAGTACTTC. The encoded protein is CASSPPPSGSYEQYF.

The chain joins TRBV19 to TRBJ2-3, with 12 bases that match TRBD2. The germline CDR1 and CDR2 sequences are LNHDA and SQIVND (reference sequence). This CDR3 has 16 residues. V lost 3 bases, J lost 6 bases, and 7 bases stayed unmatched. The CDR3 loop reads CASSIPLAGGTDTQYF. The CDR3 region has the DNA TGTGCCAGTAGTATTCCCCTAGCGGGAGGGACCGATACGCAGTATTTT. The whole variable domain, remainder taken from reference TRBV19 and TRBJ2-3, is DGGITQSPKYLFRKEGQNVTLSCEQNLNHDAMYWYRQDPGQGLRLIYYSQIVNDFQKGDIAEGYSVSREKKESFPLTVTSAQKNPTAFYLCASSIPLAGGTDTQYFGPGTRLTVL.

V is TRBV13 and J is TRBJ2-1; D may be TRBD2 (6 bases). With 6 bases removed from V and 3 bases from J, the gap between germline ends came to 9 bases. The CDR3 totals 13 residues. Germline-derived CDR1 and CDR2 are PRHDT and FYEKMQ (reference sequence). CDR3 residues: CASRAGYYNEQFF. The CDR3 bases are TGTGCCAGCAGAGCGGGCTACTACAATGAGCAGTTCTTC.

The chain links TRBV7-6 to TRBJ2-7; D possibly corresponds to TRBD2 (5 bases). Deletions cut 5 bases from V and 0 bases from J, with 8 bases between. This CDR3 is built from 13 residues. CDR1 SGHVS and CDR2 FNYEAQ come from the germline V gene. The CDR3 is CASSPRGSYEQYF. The CDR3 bases are TGTGCCAGCAGCCCCCGGGGCTCCTACGAGCAGTACTTC.

V usage is TRBV6-5 and J usage is TRBJ2-3; D is perhaps TRBD1 (5 bases). The length of the CDR3 is 15 residues. CDR1 and CDR2 (germline): MNHEY, SVGAGI. The V gene lost 0 bases and the J gene lost 4 bases, with 11 bases spanning the gap. The CDR3 protein is CASSYSGQGPDTQYF. DNA for the CDR3: TGTGCCAGCAGTTACTCGGGTCAGGGTCCAGATACGCAGTATTTT.

This clone was seen a handful of times. V and J are TRBV5-1 and TRBJ2-1; 7 bases are shared with TRBD1. From germline, CDR1 is SGHRS and CDR2 YFSETQ. The CDR3 sequence is 14 residues long. Trimming at V came to 0 bases and at J to 8 bases, leaving 5 bases not matched to a gene. Here the CDR3 DNA reads TGCGCCAGCAGCTTGGCACAGGGGACGGATGAGCAGTTCTTC. Protein product: CASSLAQGTDEQFF.

This clone showed up just a few times. The chain has TRBV7-9 and TRBJ2-2; a possible D gene is TRBD1 (6 bases). V was cut by 5 bases and J by 3 bases, with 13 bases left in between. Germline CDR1 reads SEHNR; CDR2 reads FQNEAQ (reference sequence). This CDR3 has 15 amino acids. The CDR3 coding sequence is TGTGCCAGCAGCAAAGGCCAGGGGCACACCGGGGAGCTGTTTTTT. It is translated as CASSKGQGHTGELFF.

The V gene is TRBV4-3, the J gene TRBJ1-2; D may be TRBD1 (6 bases). From germline, CDR1 is LGHNA and CDR2 YSLEER. The V and J ends lost 0 bases and 8 bases respectively, with 16 bases between them. The CDR3 has 15 residues. For the CDR3, the DNA is TGCGCCAGCAGCCAAGATAGGGGGGGAGGAGGCGGCTACACCTTC. This translates into CASSQDRGGGGGYTF.

The chain carries TRBV28 and TRBJ1-3; maybe TRBD1 (5 bases). V lost 3 bases to trimming and J lost 3 bases, with 12 bases between them. Germline assignment: CDR1 MDHEN and CDR2 SYDVKM. This CDR3 has 15 amino acids. CDR3 loop: CASSFRGGLGNTIYF. DNA of the CDR3: TGTGCCAGCAGTTTTCGGGGGGGACTTGGAAACACCATATATTTT.

This clone turned up a few times. The gene calls are TRBV6-1 and TRBJ2-5; 16 bases are a match to TRBD2. This CDR3 region has 15 residues. CDR1 and CDR2 from the germline V gene are MNHNS and SASEGT. Losses at the gene ends were 3 bases for V and 14 bases for J; bases not matched to a gene: 9. This chain's CDR3 is CASSETGTSGREGYF. The DNA for the CDR3 is TGTGCCAGCAGTGAGACCGGGACTAGCGGGAGGGAGGGTTACTTC.